This T cell receptor beta chain was identified during a study of PD-1 blockade in classical Hodgkin lymphoma. Study-wide background: The study gave patients nivolumab 3 mg/kg intravenously every 2 weeks.

Relapse after autologous stem cell transplantation occurred in every patient, and brentuximab vedotin exposure varied. Each best response was a complete response, a partial response or progressive disease. Here immunoSEQ multiplex PCR was the method, and the copy in TCRdb shows in-frame clones only, minus some. The table records 40,000 or so clones, about 88% of them present only once. CDR3 length: 15 residues. The trim removed 3 bases at V and 3 bases at J, leaving 7 bases unmatched. Looked up from germline, CDR1 is SGHNT and CDR2 is YYREEE (reference sequence). As to this clone: The target antigen is unknown.

Study findings and constraints: Nothing has yet pinned down what causes the repertoire differences, possibly disease activity or prior therapy.

This TCR was sampled from a human donor with classical Hodgkin lymphoma. The sequences come from peripheral blood mononuclear cells (PBMCs), collected before the second cycle of nivolumab. This rearrangement joins TRBV5-4 to TRBJ2-7; TRBD1 matches 9 bases. CDR3: CASSWTGEGDYEQYF. The DNA for the CDR3 is TGTGCCAGCAGCTGGACAGGGGAGGGGGACTACGAGCAGTACTTC.